Each of the 4 T cell receptor beta chains below was sequenced from the same sample in a study of T cells after yellow fever vaccination. TCRdb ran MiXCR on the 5' RACE reads and lists one entry per CDR3 protein. The sample yields about 120,000 distinct CDR3 sequences, about 8.2% seen once. Sequenced here: CD8+ T cells sorted from PBMCs, sampled on the day of the yellow fever booster vaccination. All receptors come from a man aged 18-30 years who received the YFV17D yellow fever vaccine.

This clonotype has only a few counts. This chain joins TRBV4-2 and TRBJ1-2; D gene unclear. The CDR3 covers 15 residues. Germline V gene data show CDR1 as LGHNA and CDR2 as YNFKEQ. The V and J ends lost 7 bases and 2 bases respectively, with 17 bases between them. CDR3 in DNA: TGTGCCAGCAAAAAGACGAGGGTGGACAACTATGGCTACACCTTC. Its translation: CASKKTRVDNYGYTF.

CDR3 coding DNA: TGCGCCAGCAGCCCTACTAGCGGGGGGGCCTCGAACACCGGGGAGCTGTTTTTT. It encodes CASSPTSGGASNTGELFF. V is TRBV4-3 and J is TRBJ2-2; 13 bases are a match to TRBD2. Germline lookup yields CDR1 LGHNA and CDR2 YSLEER. This CDR3 region has 18 residues. The junction had 5 bases not matched to a gene; V was cut back by 4 bases and J by 0 bases.

V usage is TRBV6-6 and J usage is TRBJ2-5; a possible D gene is TRBD2 (7 bases). The CDR3 length is 15 residues. Per the germline V gene, CDR1 is MNHNY and CDR2 is SVGAGI (reference sequence). With 4 bases removed from V and 4 bases from J, the gap between germline ends came to 16 bases. CDR3 amino acids: CASSSLGGPTETQYF. The CDR3, as DNA: TGTGCCAGCAGTTCCCTCGGGGGGCCGACAGAGACCCAGTACTTC.

This clonotype has a handful of counts. The V gene is TRBV4-1, the J gene TRBJ2-7, with D tentatively TRBD2 (5 bases). The germline V and J ends were trimmed by 1 base and 0 bases, with 10 bases remaining between them. This CDR3 region has 15 residues. Germline values: CDR1 MGHRA, CDR2 YSYEKL. DNA of the CDR3: TGCGCCAGCAGCCAAGCGGCTAGCCCCTCCTACGAGCAGTACTTC. Translation: CASSQAASPSYEQYF.